This TCR beta chain stems from a study of blood T cell repertoires in COVID-19. On the study more broadly: PBMCs, B-cell-depleted T cells, or T cells were the source of the cDNA or gDNA that made up the material.

J lost 3 bases, V lost 1 base, and 6 bases had no gene match. This CDR3 comprises 15 residues. Per germline, CDR1 SQVTM and CDR2 ANQGSEA. In the study's own analysis: How many nucleated cells were present was estimated from reference gene primer amplification. This table comes from immunoSEQ multiplex PCR, and its TCRdb copy is limited to in-frame clones, with some not included. V, J and clone size are taken as reported in that table, and D and trimming were inferred from the DNA itself. This sample has roughly 200,000 clones, with around 87% found just once. In this sample, this clone turned up once.

The TCR was taken from a young woman who had recovered from COVID-19. V gene TRBV29-1 combines with J gene TRBJ2-1, with 7 bases aligning to TRBD1. Sequencing input: peripheral blood. CDR3 sequence (DNA): TGCAGCGTTGAAGGTGTGAGACAGGGCTACAATGAGCAGTTCTTC. Translation: CSVEGVRQGYNEQFF.